This TCR beta chain was documented in a study of blood T cell repertoires in COVID-19. Membership in each cohort depended on participant-reported clinical history. Exposed volunteers were people who met a COVID-19 case within 2 weeks before study entry. V lost 7 bases, J lost 5 bases, and 9 bases stayed unmatched. CDR1 is SQVTM and CDR2 is ANQGSEA in the germline V gene. This CDR3 has 14 residues. This clone has just a few counts. Clones were read by immunoSEQ multiplex PCR, and TCRdb kept only the in-frame ones, dropping some. The table has 200,000 or so clones, over 75% seen once. The rearrangement joins TRBV29-1 to TRBJ1-4; 8 bases line up with TRBD1. The TCR sequence derives from a woman younger than 45 who had been exposed to COVID-19. Material: PBMCs or T cells enriched from blood (not recorded which). In DNA form, the CDR3 reads TGCAGCGGTGGGACAGGAGGCAACAATGAAAAACTGTTTTTT. Encoded protein: CSGGTGGNNEKLFF.